Listed here is a single T cell receptor beta chain. This sample is part of a study of blood T cell repertoires in COVID-19. For the study at large: Sources were T cells, B-cell-depleted T cells, or PBMCs; the material itself was cDNA or gDNA.

In the original processing: The authors estimated nucleated cell counts from reference gene primer amplification. Libraries were prepared by immunoSEQ multiplex PCR; TCRdb keeps only in-frame clonotypes and omits some of them. The DNA gave D and trimming, while V, J and clone size come from that table. Of some 150,000 clones listed, about 86% are singletons. CDR3 length equals 16 residues. V dropped 0 bases and J dropped 4; count of bases not matched to a gene: 2. Germline CDR1 and CDR2: LGHNA and YNFKEQ. This chain connects TRBV4-2 to TRBJ1-3, with 11 bases fitting TRBD1. The sample was peripheral blood. The receptor was isolated from a woman aged 60-70 years with acute or convalescent COVID-19. CDR3 loop: CASSQERTGGGNTIYF. CDR3 nucleotides: TGTGCCAGCAGCCAAGAAAGGACAGGGGGCGGAAACACCATATATTTT.